A single sample is the source of the 19 T cell receptor beta chains below, sequenced in a study of blood T cell repertoires in COVID-19. Measured with immunoSEQ multiplex PCR; TCRdb has only the in-frame clones, and not every one. Among around 260,000 clones listed, 91% were seen once. Sample: peripheral blood. Receptors were obtained from a person under 35 with COVID-19, enrolled during active disease.

This chain joins TRBV27 and TRBJ2-2; 12 bases are a match to TRBD2. Germline V gene lookup returns CDR1 MNHEY and CDR2 SMNVEV (reference sequence). V lost 5 bases to trimming and J lost 5 bases; unmatched junction nucleotides: 15. The CDR3 extends over 19 amino acids. CDR3 protein: CASSPSFRLAGDGTGELFF. CDR3 nucleotides: TGTGCCAGCAGTCCATCCTTCAGACTAGCGGGAGATGGGACCGGGGAGCTGTTTTTT.

The rearrangement uses TRBV19 and TRBJ2-5; 8 bases are a match to TRBD1. CDR1 is LNHDA and CDR2 is SQIVND in the germline V gene (reference sequence). V lost 5 bases to trimming and J lost 8 bases; unmatched junction nucleotides: 10. The CDR3 is made up of 14 amino acids. In DNA form, the CDR3 reads TGTGCCAGTAGTCCTAGGACAGGGCCTGTTACCCAGTACTTC. Protein sequence: CASSPRTGPVTQYF.

The chain combines TRBV3-1 (or the pseudogene TRBV3-2) with TRBJ2-7, with TRBD1 identical over 8 bases. J was trimmed by 1 base and V by 4 bases; bases with no gene match: 12. Germline loops: CDR1 LGHDT, CDR2 YNNKEL (reference sequence). The CDR3 covers 17 residues. The CDR3 bases are TGTGCCAGCAGCCTACCCGGACAGGGTACGGGTTCCTACGAGCAGTACTTC. It codes for CASSLPGQGTGSYEQYF.

Turning to this clone: This sample includes further DNA sequences coding for the same CDR3. The chain has TRBV6-5 and TRBJ1-2; 10 bases align to TRBD1. Germline CDR1 and CDR2: MNHEY and SVGAGI. With 6 bases clipped from V and 4 bases from J, the junction kept 2 bases outside the gene matches. The CDR3 runs to 13 residues. CDR3 protein: CASSRDRGYGYTF. The CDR3 DNA is TGTGCCAGCAGCCGGGACAGGGGCTATGGCTACACCTTC.

This chain links TRBV2 with TRBJ2-3; the match to TRBD2 covers 9 bases. This CDR3 contains 18 residues. Germline CDR1 is SNHLY and CDR2 is FYNNEI. Unmatched junction bases numbered 12, after V lost 4 bases and J lost 1 base. CDR3 residues: CASSALQVLAGRTDTQYF. Here the CDR3 DNA reads TGTGCCAGCAGTGCCCTCCAAGTACTAGCGGGTCGCACAGATACGCAGTATTTT. The variable domain in full, with the rest retrieved from reference TRBV2 and TRBJ2-3, is EPEVTQTPSHQVTQMGQEVILRCVPISNHLYFYWYRQILGQKVEFLVSFYNNEISEKSEIFDDQFSVERPDGSNFTLKIRSTKLEDSAMYFCASSALQVLAGRTDTQYFGPGTRLTVL.

This clone was observed a handful of times. The chain links TRBV6-5 to TRBJ2-3; TRBD2 matches at 9 bases. J gave up 3 bases and V 7 bases, and 8 bases lay outside the gene matches. The CDR3 consists of 15 residues. Germline CDR1 and CDR2: MNHEY and SVGAGI. CDR3 DNA: TGTGCCAGCAAAAATTGGCGGGAGGGGACAGATACGCAGTATTTT. Its protein product is CASKNWREGTDTQYF.

About this clone itself: A read error may produce the germline difference seen at one junction end. V is TRBV4-2 and J is TRBJ2-7; D is unclear. The CDR3 spans 13 residues. Germline values: CDR1 LGHNA, CDR2 YNFKEQ. In DNA form, the CDR3 reads TGTGCCAGCAGCAAAGACCCAGCCTACGAGCAGTACTTC. The encoded protein is CASSKDPAYEQYF.

The table lists this clone with a count of one. The chain couples TRBV15 to TRBJ2-7; 7 bases fit TRBD2. V was pared by 0 bases and J by 0 bases, with 2 bases of the junction left unmatched. Per germline, CDR1 LNHNV and CDR2 YYDKDF (reference sequence). This CDR3 region has 15 residues. The CDR3 loop is CATSRDASGSYEQYF. CDR3 nucleotide sequence: TGTGCCACCAGCAGAGATGCTAGCGGCTCCTACGAGCAGTACTTC. Full variable domain (missing parts from reference TRBV15 and TRBJ2-7): DAMVIQNPRYQVTQFGKPVTLSCSQTLNHNVMYWYQQKSSQAPKLLFHYYDKDFNNEADTPDNFQSRRPNTSFCFLDIRSPGLGDTAMYLCATSRDASGSYEQYFGPGTRLTVT.

The sample holds one count of this clone. The chain carries TRBV5-4 and TRBJ1-4; tentative D call: TRBD1 (6 bases). Trimming pared 3 bases from V and 4 bases from J, leaving 13 bases between. Germline lookup yields CDR1 SGHNT and CDR2 YYREEE (reference sequence). CDR3 length equals 15 residues. CDR3: CASSSNGQFNEKLFF. CDR3 bases: TGTGCCAGCAGCTCCAATGGACAGTTTAATGAAAAACTGTTTTTT.

The chain links TRBV12-5 to TRBJ1-1; D is unresolved. Deletions cut 6 bases from V and 2 bases from J, with 13 bases between. CDR1 is LGHNT and CDR2 is FRNRAP in the germline V gene. This CDR3 is 14 amino acids long. DNA of the CDR3: TGTGCTAGTGGCCCGGGAAATATCAACACTGAAGCTTTCTTT. It is translated as CASGPGNINTEAFF.

The chain recombines TRBV6-5 with TRBJ1-2, with 9 bases lining up with TRBD1. The CDR3 is 15 residues long. The V gene's germline CDR1 is MNHEY and CDR2 SVGAGI. The V gene end was trimmed by 7 bases and the J gene end by 3 bases; junction bases not matched to a gene: 9. The CDR3 bases are TGTGCCAGCACCGGACAGGGGACGTTCCACTATGGCTACACCTTC. It is translated as CASTGQGTFHYGYTF.

The rearrangement links TRBV13 to TRBJ2-7; TRBD1 matches at 7 bases. Germline V gene lookup returns CDR1 PRHDT and CDR2 FYEKMQ (reference sequence). J gave up 0 bases and V 6 bases, and 8 bases lay outside the gene matches. This CDR3 contains 15 residues. CDR3 region: CASSRNRGASYEQYF. The CDR3 nucleotides are TGTGCCAGCAGTAGGAACAGGGGTGCCTCCTACGAGCAGTACTTC.

This clone showed up just once. V gene TRBV19 combines with J gene TRBJ2-5; 7 nucleotides align to TRBD2. Looked up from germline, CDR1 is LNHDA and CDR2 is SQIVND (reference sequence). Germline trimming cut 2 bases from V and 4 bases from J; bases unmatched to any gene: 10. CDR3 length equals 16 residues. The CDR3 protein is CASSIMVAGLGETQYF. CDR3 sequence (DNA): TGTGCCAGTAGTATAATGGTAGCGGGTCTCGGAGAGACCCAGTACTTC.

The rearrangement links TRBV5-1 to TRBJ2-7; TRBD1 matches 9 bases. The CDR3 contains 14 residues. Germline CDR1 and CDR2: SGHRS and YFSETQ. The V gene end was trimmed by 4 bases and the J gene end by 3 bases; junction bases not matched to a gene: 5. CDR3 DNA: TGCGCCAGCAGCACTACGACAGGGGGCTACGAGCAGTACTTC. Its translation is CASSTTTGGYEQYF.

The V gene is TRBV5-6, the J gene TRBJ2-5; 12 bases align to TRBD2. After removal of 4 bases from V and 4 bases from J, the junction contained 5 bases not matched to a gene. The CDR3 spans 15 residues. Germline-derived CDR1 and CDR2 are SGHDT and YYEEEE. The CDR3, as DNA: TGTGCCAGCAGCGAGTGGACTAGCGGGATAGAGACCCAGTACTTC. Translating it yields CASSEWTSGIETQYF.

This chain joins TRBV4-1 and TRBJ1-5; 7 positions match TRBD1. CDR1 and CDR2 (germline): MGHRA, YSYEKL. The CDR3 contains 16 residues. J gave up 4 bases and V 0 bases, and 6 bases lay outside the gene matches. In DNA, the CDR3 is TGCGCCAGCAGCCAAGATGAAGGGGGCGGGAATCAGCCCCAGCATTTT. This translates into CASSQDEGGGNQPQHF.

The chain combines TRBV11-3 with TRBJ2-2; 8 bases fit TRBD2. The V and J ends lost 1 base and 7 bases, in that order; junction bases with no gene match: 8. The germline CDR1 and CDR2 sequences are SGHNT and YENEEA. The length of the CDR3 is 16 residues. The CDR3 protein is CASSLGLAGGGGELFF. In nucleotides, the CDR3 is TGTGCCAGCAGCTTAGGGCTAGCGGGCGGCGGCGGGGAGCTGTTTTTT.

The chain employs TRBV13 and TRBJ1-1; a possible D gene is TRBD1 (5 bases). The CDR3 runs 14 residues. From germline, CDR1 is PRHDT and CDR2 FYEKMQ (reference sequence). The V end lost 4 bases, the J end lost 3 bases, and 12 bases lay between the germline ends. CDR3 protein: CASSSGTSHTEAFF. Here the CDR3 DNA reads TGTGCCAGCAGCTCTGGGACTTCTCACACTGAAGCTTTCTTT.

The chain combines TRBV7-9 with TRBJ2-1; the match to TRBD2 covers 8 bases. Losses at the gene ends were 3 bases for V and 8 bases for J; bases not matched to a gene: 3. The germline CDR1 and CDR2 sequences are SEHNR and FQNEAQ (reference sequence). CDR3 size: 13 residues. The CDR3 DNA reads as TGTGCCAGCAGCTTGGGGACTAGGGATGAGCAGTTCTTC. Translated, it gives CASSLGTRDEQFF.